Given below is one T cell receptor beta chain in context. What it recognizes is unknown. The data derive from a study of T cell repertoires in cytomegalovirus infection. TCRdb passed the reads through MiXCR, listing each CDR3 protein once. The repertoire holds around 500,000 distinct CDR3 sequences, about 42% seen once, with around two fifths in the top ten. The CDR3 is made up of 13 amino acids. CDR1 LNHDA and CDR2 SQIVND come from the germline V gene (reference sequence). After removal of 3 bases from V and 5 bases from J, the junction contained 2 bases not matched to a gene. Regarding the study as a whole: Cumulated frequencies of public TCR beta families served to identify carriers of CMV plus the relevant HLA.

The sequencing here drew on cultured PBMCs, taken from culture after CMV antigen stimulation. This sequence was found in a human donor in good health (CMV status not recorded). Some clones in this sample may be carry-over from other donors' samples. The chain recombines TRBV19 with TRBJ1-1, with 8 nucleotides matching TRBD1. The CDR3 DNA is TGTGCCAGTAGTATTGGACAGGGAACTGAAGCTTTCTTT. This gives the protein CASSIGQGTEAFF.